Each of the 30 T cell receptor beta chains below was sequenced from the same sample in a study of T cell responses to AZD1222 COVID-19 vaccine. Here immunoSEQ multiplex PCR was the method, and the copy in TCRdb shows in-frame clones only, minus some. The top ten hold about 2.3% of the sample, which has about 150,000 clones, 80% to 95% seen once. This specimen consisted of peripheral blood, obtained on day 0 of AZD1222 vaccination. The receptors shown here come from an adult in good health.

This clone was recorded only once. This chain uses TRBV25-1 with TRBJ2-5; D may be TRBD1 (6 bases). V gave up 4 bases and J gave up 5 bases, with 17 bases separating them. There are 15 residues in the CDR3. Germline assignment: CDR1 MGHDK and CDR2 SYGVNS. The CDR3 region is CASSGGRGVKETQYF. CDR3 nucleotide sequence: TGTGCCAGCAGTGGGGGGCGCGGAGTGAAGGAGACCCAGTACTTC.

This chain connects TRBV7-3 to TRBJ2-7, with 10 positions matching TRBD1. The CDR3 length is 16 residues. V trimming: 4 bases; J trimming: 3 bases; junction bases outside the gene matches: 9. Germline loops: CDR1 SGHTA, CDR2 FQGTGA. The CDR3 protein is CASSSPRDRGIYEQYF. The CDR3 nucleotides read TGTGCCAGCAGCTCTCCTAGGGACAGGGGAATCTACGAGCAGTACTTC.

The chain couples TRBV6-6 to TRBJ2-7; D remains ambiguous. The germline gives CDR1 MNHNY, CDR2 SVGAGI (reference sequence). This CDR3 region has 12 residues. Trimming cost V 8 bases and J 2 bases, with 10 bases left between them. CDR3 coding DNA: TGTGCCAGCCTTGGCCTTACCTACGAGCAGTACTTC. Protein sequence: CASLGLTYEQYF.

The chain has TRBV18 and TRBJ2-1, with D perhaps assigned TRBD1 or TRBD2 (5 bases each). Germline CDR1 reads KGHSH; CDR2 reads LQKENI. The V gene lost 3 bases and the J gene lost 0 bases, with 9 bases spanning the gap. The CDR3 covers 15 residues. The CDR3 here is CASSPGESSYNEQFF. The DNA for the CDR3 is TGTGCCAGCTCACCGGGGGAGAGCTCCTACAATGAGCAGTTCTTC.

The chain employs TRBV28 and TRBJ2-5; D remains unclear. Trimming stripped 2 bases from V and 4 bases from J, with 8 bases between. In germline, CDR1 is MDHEN, CDR2 SYDVKM. There are 13 residues in the CDR3. The DNA for the CDR3 is TGTGCCAGCAGTTTAATGCGCCGAGAGACCCAGTACTTC. Its translation: CASSLMRRETQYF.

The chain carries TRBV10-1 and TRBJ2-7; the D is unclear. CDR1 and CDR2 from the germline V gene are WNHNN and SYGVQD (reference sequence). The CDR3 has 13 amino acids. Trimming removed 3 bases from V and 5 bases from J, with 11 bases in between. CDR3 protein: CASSDPAEDEQYF. The DNA of the CDR3 is TGCGCCAGCAGTGACCCAGCCGAGGACGAGCAGTACTTC.

With regard to this clone: Distinct nucleotide sequences in the sample also encode this CDR3. The chain uses TRBV3-1 (or the pseudogene TRBV3-2) and TRBJ1-3, with no clear D. Trimming cost V 6 bases and J 1 base, with 1 base left between them. Looked up from germline, CDR1 is LGHDT and CDR2 is YNNKEL (reference sequence). The CDR3 length is 11 residues. CDR3 DNA: TGTGCCAGCAGGTCTGGAAACACCATATATTTT. Its translation is CASRSGNTIYF.

DNA for the CDR3: TGTGCCAGCAGCTTAAACGATGGAGGCACAGATACGCAGTATTTT. As protein: CASSLNDGGTDTQYF. The chain recombines TRBV7-3 with TRBJ2-3; D gene uncertain. Trimming removed 1 base from V and 1 base from J, with 9 bases in between. The CDR3 sequence is 15 residues long. Germline assignment: CDR1 SGHTA and CDR2 FQGTGA.

The count of this clone is one. CDR3 protein: CASRSTAPTETQYF. CDR3 coding DNA: TGTGCCAGTAGGTCGACGGCCCCAACGGAGACCCAGTACTTC. The chain employs TRBV19 and TRBJ2-5; no clear D. V was trimmed by 6 bases and J by 5 bases, leaving 16 bases between them. Per germline, CDR1 LNHDA and CDR2 SQIVND (reference sequence). The CDR3 has 14 amino acids. Together with reference TRBV19 and TRBJ2-5, the CDR3 gives the full variable domain: DGGITQSPKYLFRKEGQNVTLSCEQNLNHDAMYWYRQDPGQGLRLIYYSQIVNDFQKGDIAEGYSVSREKKESFPLTVTSAQKNPTAFYLCASRSTAPTETQYFGPGTRLLVL.

The V and J genes are TRBV27 and TRBJ1-1; D unclear. Germline V gene lookup returns CDR1 MNHEY and CDR2 SMNVEV (reference sequence). This CDR3 is 17 amino acids long. V was clipped by 1 base and J by 1 base, with 16 bases between them. CDR3 coding DNA: TGTGCCAGCAGTTTATATTACCTGAATCCCAAGAACACTGAAGCTTTCTTT. Translating gives CASSLYYLNPKNTEAFF.

This clone was found once. This sequence joins TRBV6-5 and TRBJ1-2; no definite D call. V was pared by 0 bases and J by 2 bases, with 10 bases between. This CDR3 spans 15 amino acids. From germline, CDR1 is MNHEY and CDR2 SVGAGI. The CDR3 nucleotides are TGTGCCAGCAGTTACTCGGTTCGGACCAACTATGGCTACACCTTC. Translation gives CASSYSVRTNYGYTF.

The DNA for the CDR3 is TGTGCCAGCTCACCGGACGGGAGCTCTGGAAACACCATATATTTT. It specifies CASSPDGSSGNTIYF. This sequence joins TRBV18 and TRBJ1-3, with D unresolved. Germline CDR1 reads KGHSH; CDR2 reads LQKENI. V was clipped by 3 bases and J by 0 bases, with 9 bases between them. The CDR3 has 15 residues.

V is TRBV4-2 and J is TRBJ1-1; 7 bases fit TRBD1. V was pared by 0 bases and J by 4 bases, with 5 bases of the junction left unmatched. The CDR3 spans 15 residues. Looked up from germline, CDR1 is LGHNA and CDR2 is YNFKEQ. CDR3 region: CASSQERQGRTEAFF. The CDR3 region has the DNA TGTGCCAGCAGCCAAGAACGACAGGGTCGCACTGAAGCTTTCTTT.

This clone occurred once. The chain has TRBV6-5 and TRBJ1-1, with D maybe TRBD1 (6 bases). In germline, CDR1 is MNHEY, CDR2 SVGAGI. This CDR3 is 14 amino acids long. V was trimmed by 6 bases and J by 1 base, leaving 12 bases between them. In DNA form, the CDR3 reads TGTGCCAGCAGCTTCAGGGGAGAGAACACTGAAGCTTTCTTT. Protein: CASSFRGENTEAFF.

The chain carries TRBV28 and TRBJ2-3, with 7 bases lining up with TRBD1. V lost 5 bases to trimming and J lost 3 bases; unmatched junction nucleotides: 8. The germline V gene encodes CDR1 MDHEN and CDR2 SYDVKM. The CDR3 runs 15 residues. The CDR3 sequence is CASSIQGRATDTQYF. In nucleotides, the CDR3 is TGTGCCAGCAGTATACAGGGGCGGGCAACAGATACGCAGTATTTT.

This chain joins TRBV5-1 and TRBJ2-2; unclear D gene. V was pared by 4 bases and J by 3 bases, with 10 bases between. The CDR3 totals 14 residues. Germline CDR1 SGHRS, CDR2 YFSETQ. This CDR3 is CASSAGSYTGELFF. CDR3 nucleotide sequence: TGCGCCAGCAGCGCCGGGTCCTACACCGGGGAGCTGTTTTTT.

J is TRBJ1-6 and V is TRBV28; TRBD1 might be the D (6 bases). CDR3 size: 13 residues. The V end lost 6 bases, the J end lost 9 bases, and 12 bases lay between the germline ends. The germline CDR1 and CDR2 sequences are MDHEN and SYDVKM. CDR3 protein: CASRTGFSSPLHF. The CDR3 DNA follows: TGTGCCAGCAGAACAGGGTTCTCTTCACCCCTCCACTTT.

This chain links TRBV6-6 with TRBJ1-6; 10 bases are a match to TRBD1. This CDR3 contains 16 residues. V lost 2 bases to trimming and J lost 8 bases; unmatched junction nucleotides: 6. CDR1 and CDR2 from the germline V gene are MNHNY and SVGAGI (reference sequence). The DNA of the CDR3 is TGTGCCAGCAGTTACGGCGGGACAGGGGCGGATTCACCCCTCCACTTT. Encoded protein: CASSYGGTGADSPLHF.

The chain joins TRBV30 to TRBJ1-1; 9 nucleotides align to TRBD1. The V gene end was trimmed by 2 bases and the J gene end by 5 bases; junction bases not matched to a gene: 6. Germline V gene sequence: CDR1 GTSNPN, CDR2 SVGIG (reference sequence). This CDR3 has 14 amino acids. This CDR3 is CAWSTTGGQTEAFF. CDR3 DNA: TGTGCCTGGAGTACTACAGGGGGCCAGACTGAAGCTTTCTTT.

The chain uses TRBV18 and TRBJ1-3; no definite D call. V was clipped by 3 bases and J by 2 bases, with 11 bases between them. The V gene's germline CDR1 is KGHSH and CDR2 LQKENI. The length of the CDR3 is 15 residues. CDR3 DNA: TGTGCCAGCTCACCTGGCCAGTCGCCTGGAAACACCATATATTTT. Translated: CASSPGQSPGNTIYF.

This chain uses TRBV28 with TRBJ1-5; unclear D gene. The germline CDR1 and CDR2 sequences are MDHEN and SYDVKM. The CDR3 has 17 residues. Trimming stripped 2 bases from V and 0 bases from J, with 14 bases between. The CDR3 is CASSLREEAYSNQPQHF. CDR3 in DNA: TGTGCCAGCAGTTTAAGGGAAGAGGCGTATAGCAATCAGCCCCAGCATTTT.

V usage is TRBV19 and J usage is TRBJ2-1, with TRBD2 identical over 8 bases. The CDR3 has 15 amino acids. In germline, CDR1 is LNHDA, CDR2 SQIVND (reference sequence). The V and J ends lost 1 base and 5 bases, in that order; junction bases with no gene match: 4. The CDR3 DNA sequence: TGTGCCAGTAGTATAGCGGGGGGGGTCCACAATGAGCAGTTCTTC. Translated, it gives CASSIAGGVHNEQFF.

The chain has TRBV4-2 and TRBJ1-4; no firm D call. The CDR3 is 16 amino acids. CDR1 LGHNA and CDR2 YNFKEQ come from the germline V gene. V was trimmed by 1 base and J by 5 bases, leaving 14 bases between them. The CDR3 loop reads CASSQGEAGKNEKLFF. The DNA for the CDR3 is TGTGCCAGCAGCCAAGGTGAGGCGGGGAAAAATGAAAAACTGTTTTTT.

V is TRBV10-1 and J is TRBJ2-3, with D perhaps TRBD2 (6 bases). V was cut by 3 bases and J by 3 bases, with 16 bases left in between. CDR3 length equals 16 residues. Germline V lookup: CDR1 WNHNN, CDR2 SYGVQD (reference sequence). The CDR3 DNA is TGCGCCAGCAGTGATCTGTCGCGGGGAGATACAGATACGCAGTATTTT. Translation: CASSDLSRGDTDTQYF.

This clone was detected only once. The CDR3 protein is CASSWERPQYF. DNA for the CDR3: TGTGCCAGCAGTTGGGAACGGCCCCAGTACTTC. The rearrangement uses TRBV12-3 or TRBV12-4 and TRBJ2-5, with D uncertain. This CDR3 comprises 11 residues. The V end was cut by 4 bases, the J end by 9 bases, with 9 bases between.

This rearrangement joins TRBV6-2 or TRBV6-3 to TRBJ2-7; D is unclear. The V end was cut by 5 bases, the J end by 4 bases, with 9 bases between. The CDR3 covers 12 residues. Germline-derived CDR1 and CDR2 are MNHEY and SVGEGT. CDR3 sequence: CASSTDFYEQYF. DNA of the CDR3: TGTGCCAGCAGTACAGACTTTTACGAGCAGTACTTC.

This clone was counted once. In DNA, the CDR3 is TGTGCCAGCAGCCGTCACATGGGAGGGACTGAAGCTTTCTTT. This gives the protein CASSRHMGGTEAFF. This rearrangement joins TRBV6-2 or TRBV6-3 to TRBJ1-1, with D unclear. The ends were cut back, 6 bases at V and 5 bases at J, with 16 bases in the middle. Germline V lookup: CDR1 MNHEY, CDR2 SVGEGT. The CDR3 sequence is 14 residues long.

The J gene is TRBJ1-6, the V gene TRBV7-2; D gene uncertain. The V gene lost 5 bases and the J gene lost 0 bases, with 11 bases spanning the gap. Germline assignment: CDR1 SGHTA and CDR2 FQGNSA. The CDR3 runs 16 residues. The CDR3 nucleotides are TGTGCCAGCAGCCCACCCCCCGGCTCCTATAATTCACCCCTCCACTTT. It codes for CASSPPPGSYNSPLHF.

The chain has TRBV10-1 and TRBJ2-1, with 11 bases fitting TRBD2. This CDR3 contains 16 residues. Germline V gene sequence: CDR1 WNHNN, CDR2 SYGVQD (reference sequence). Trimming took 0 bases from V and 7 from J; bases not matched to a gene: 5. The CDR3 region is CASSESISGRANEQFF. In DNA form, the CDR3 reads TGCGCCAGCAGTGAGTCGATTAGCGGGAGGGCGAATGAGCAGTTCTTC.

This clone was observed a handful of times. The rearrangement joins TRBV7-9 to TRBJ2-7; tentative D call: TRBD1 (5 bases). The CDR3 totals 13 residues. CDR1 and CDR2 from the germline V gene are SEHNR and FQNEAQ (reference sequence). The V end was cut by 5 bases, the J end by 1 base, with 9 bases between. The CDR3 DNA sequence: TGTGCCAGCAGCGCCAGGGATTCCTACGAGCAGTACTTC. Encoded protein: CASSARDSYEQYF.